This is a list of T cell receptor beta chains from one sample in a study of CD8 T cells in Susac syndrome. MiXCR was run by TCRdb on the immunoSEQ multiplex PCR reads, yielding one entry per CDR3 protein. This table holds some 190,000 distinct CDR3 sequences, less than 95% found once. The sample comprised CD4+ T cells from PBMCs. These receptors all come from a human donor in good health. The CDR3 runs from the conserved cysteine through the conserved F or W. Fields, in order: V gene, J gene, clone size, D gene, CDR3 protein, CDR3 DNA. A D gene is named only where the DNA matches it firmly. Rows may omit the clone size; those that give it use once, few, many or a size class.

v_call: TRBV7-2
j_call: TRBJ2-4
clone_size: NA
d_call: TRBD1
cdr3_aa: CASSKRTGKNIQYF
cdr3_nt: TGTGCCAGCAGCAAGAGGACAGGGAAAAACATTCAGTACTTC

v_call: TRBV6-1
j_call: TRBJ1-5
clone_size: NA
d_call: NA
cdr3_aa: CASSQGLQPQHF
cdr3_nt: TGTGCCAGCAGTCAGGGCCTGCAGCCCCAGCATTTT

v_call: TRBV4-3
j_call: TRBJ2-7
clone_size: NA
d_call: NA
cdr3_aa: CASSQEARAEQYF
cdr3_nt: TGCGCCAGCAGCCAAGAAGCCCGGGCCGAGCAGTACTTC

v_call: TRBV30
j_call: TRBJ2-7
clone_size: NA
d_call: NA
cdr3_aa: CAWSVRRGEQYF
cdr3_nt: TGTGCCTGGAGTGTACGGCGCGGAGAGCAGTACTTC

v_call: TRBV20-1
j_call: TRBJ2-7
clone_size: NA
d_call: NA
cdr3_aa: CSAEDFEQYF
cdr3_nt: TGCAGTGCTGAAGACTTTGAGCAGTACTTC

v_call: TRBV5-1
j_call: TRBJ2-7
clone_size: NA
d_call: TRBD2
cdr3_aa: CASSLVSSGSDEQYF
cdr3_nt: TGCGCCAGCAGCTTGGTTTCGAGCGGGAGTGACGAGCAGTACTTC

v_call: TRBV27
j_call: TRBJ2-3
clone_size: once
d_call: NA
cdr3_aa: CASSLGRGVPSTDTQYF
cdr3_nt: TGTGCCAGCAGTTTGGGAAGAGGGGTGCCAAGCACAGATACGCAGTATTTT

v_call: TRBV30
j_call: TRBJ2-1
clone_size: NA
d_call: TRBD2
cdr3_aa: CACQVAGLVPVF
cdr3_nt: TGTGCCTGTCAAGTAGCGGGACTAGTTCCGGTCTTC

v_call: TRBV20-1
j_call: TRBJ2-3
clone_size: NA
d_call: TRBD1
cdr3_aa: CSARVPGQPAADTQYF
cdr3_nt: TGCAGTGCTAGAGTACCGGGACAGCCTGCGGCAGATACGCAGTATTTT

v_call: TRBV5-1
j_call: TRBJ2-4
clone_size: NA
d_call: TRBD1
cdr3_aa: CASSLETGSYIQYF
cdr3_nt: TGCGCCAGCAGCTTGGAGACAGGGTCTTACATTCAGTACTTC

v_call: TRBV20-1
j_call: TRBJ2-7
clone_size: NA
d_call: TRBD1
cdr3_aa: CSAIPGQGSGYEQYF
cdr3_nt: TGCAGTGCTATCCCGGGACAGGGGTCTGGCTACGAGCAGTACTTC

v_call: TRBV30
j_call: TRBJ1-2
clone_size: NA
d_call: NA
cdr3_aa: CAWTPTAYGYTF
cdr3_nt: TGTGCCTGGACCCCCACAGCCTATGGCTACACCTTC

v_call: TRBV3-1
j_call: TRBJ1-2
clone_size: NA
d_call: NA
cdr3_aa: CASSRGGLGYTF
cdr3_nt: TGTGCCAGCAGTCGGGGGGGGCTTGGCTACACCTTC

v_call: TRBV3-1
j_call: TRBJ1-2
clone_size: few
d_call: NA
cdr3_aa: CASSTGDYGYTF
cdr3_nt: TGTGCCAGCAGTACGGGTGACTATGGCTACACCTTC

v_call: TRBV3-1
j_call: TRBJ1-1
clone_size: NA
d_call: TRBD1
cdr3_aa: CASSQGTGRKTEAFF
cdr3_nt: TGTGCCAGCAGCCAAGGGACAGGGCGGAAGACTGAAGCTTTCTTT

v_call: TRBV15
j_call: TRBJ2-1
clone_size: NA
d_call: TRBD2
cdr3_aa: CATSPASGRYNEQFF
cdr3_nt: TGTGCCACCAGCCCGGCTAGCGGGAGATACAATGAGCAGTTCTTC

v_call: TRBV2
j_call: TRBJ2-4
clone_size: NA
d_call: NA
cdr3_aa: CAGGQGRANIQYF
cdr3_nt: TGTGCCGGCGGGCAGGGACGGGCGAACATTCAGTACTTC

v_call: TRBV5-4
j_call: TRBJ2-1
clone_size: NA
d_call: TRBD1
cdr3_aa: CASSHARGTGPLNEQFF
cdr3_nt: TGTGCCAGCAGCCACGCGCGCGGGACAGGGCCGTTGAATGAGCAGTTCTTC

v_call: TRBV29-1
j_call: TRBJ2-1
clone_size: NA
d_call: TRBD1
cdr3_aa: CSGRPGQLDNEQFF
cdr3_nt: TGCAGCGGCAGACCGGGACAGTTAGACAATGAGCAGTTCTTC

v_call: TRBV12-3/TRBV12-4
j_call: TRBJ2-1
clone_size: NA
d_call: NA
cdr3_aa: CASSLGAQMGEQFF
cdr3_nt: TGTGCCAGCAGTTTAGGTGCCCAGATGGGAGAGCAGTTCTTC

v_call: TRBV30
j_call: TRBJ2-1
clone_size: NA
d_call: NA
cdr3_aa: CAWTRGWSEQFF
cdr3_nt: TGTGCCTGGACTCGGGGTTGGAGTGAGCAGTTCTTC